The 30 T cell receptor beta chains below all came from one sample that was sequenced in a study of shared clonotypes between healthy human individuals. Assay used: immunoSEQ multiplex PCR; TCRdb lists only in-frame clones, some missing. This sample has 2.5 million or so clones; around nine tenths occur once, and the top ten carry more than 0.12%. Sequenced sample: naive CD4+ T cells sorted from blood. The subset is: CD45RA+ positively selected. The receptors shown here come from a young man in good health.

The CDR3 loop is CASSLVGSGAGTDTQYF. The CDR3 DNA sequence: TGCGCCAGCAGCTTGGTCGGTAGCGGAGCCGGAACAGATACGCAGTATTTT. This chain uses TRBV5-1 with TRBJ2-3; TRBD2 might be the D (6 bases). Germline loops: CDR1 SGHRS, CDR2 YFSETQ. V lost 0 bases, J lost 3 bases, and 17 bases lay in between. CDR3 length: 17 residues.

This rearrangement joins TRBV27 to TRBJ1-1; a possible D gene is TRBD1 (6 bases). Trimming took 3 bases from V and 0 from J, leaving 11 bases between them. Germline lookup yields CDR1 MNHEY and CDR2 SMNVEV (reference sequence). This CDR3 has 15 residues. CDR3 nucleotide sequence: TGTGCCAGCAGTTTTGGACAGCTAATGAACACTGAAGCTTTCTTT. Translating it yields CASSFGQLMNTEAFF.

The chain uses TRBV10-3 and TRBJ1-1, with TRBD1 identical over 9 bases. This CDR3 region has 15 residues. Germline CDR1 reads ENHRY; CDR2 reads SYGVKD. J gave up 3 bases and V 6 bases, and 8 bases lay outside the gene matches. DNA of the CDR3: TGTGCCATCAGCGACTGGACAGGGGATTACACTGAAGCTTTCTTT. Its translation is CAISDWTGDYTEAFF.

The gene calls are TRBV10-3 and TRBJ2-3, with D perhaps TRBD2 (6 bases). V was clipped by 0 bases and J by 0 bases, with 10 bases between them. This CDR3 comprises 16 residues. Germline CDR1 ENHRY, CDR2 SYGVKD. CDR3 bases: TGTGCCATCAGTGAGTCGTGGCGGGGCAGCACAGATACGCAGTATTTT. Translation gives CAISESWRGSTDTQYF.

The chain combines TRBV29-1 with TRBJ2-1; 8 positions agree with TRBD2. The V segment lost 1 base and the J segment 8 bases; nucleotides outside the gene matches: 7. Germline V CDR1 and CDR2: SQVTM, ANQGSEA. This CDR3 is 14 amino acids long. The CDR3, as DNA: TGCAGCGTTGAAGTCGCGGGGGGTTCGGATGAGCAGTTCTTC. As protein: CSVEVAGGSDEQFF.

This chain connects TRBV5-1 to TRBJ2-1; 14 bases agree with TRBD2. The CDR3 has 18 amino acids. Per germline, CDR1 SGHRS and CDR2 YFSETQ. Trimming removed 0 bases from V and 5 bases from J; junction bases left unmatched: 7. The CDR3 reads CASSLAKTSGRADNEQFF. The CDR3 bases are TGCGCCAGCAGCTTGGCCAAGACTAGCGGGAGGGCAGACAATGAGCAGTTCTTC.

The chain recombines TRBV5-1 with TRBJ2-1; no reliable D call. Trimming shortened V by 1 base and J by 9 bases, and 14 bases separated the two germline ends. Germline V gene sequence: CDR1 SGHRS, CDR2 YFSETQ. The CDR3 has 14 amino acids. Here the CDR3 reads CASSLLGTGGEQFF. DNA for the CDR3: TGCGCCAGCAGCTTGTTAGGAACCGGCGGTGAGCAGTTCTTC.

V is TRBV7-9 and J is TRBJ2-7, with 9 positions matching TRBD2. The CDR3 spans 14 residues. Germline-derived CDR1 and CDR2 are SEHNR and FQNEAQ (reference sequence). V trimming: 5 bases; J trimming: 2 bases; junction bases outside the gene matches: 4. The CDR3 loop is CASSNRTSAYEQYF. The CDR3, as DNA: TGTGCCAGCAGCAACCGGACTAGCGCCTACGAGCAGTACTTC.

The rearrangement joins TRBV15 to TRBJ1-5, with TRBD1 matching over 7 bases. V was pared by 7 bases and J by 5 bases, with 5 bases of the junction left unmatched. Germline assignment: CDR1 LNHNV and CDR2 YYDKDF (reference sequence). CDR3 length equals 13 residues. For the CDR3, the DNA is TGTGCCACCACCGACAGGGTTGATCAGCCCCAGCATTTT. Translating it yields CATTDRVDQPQHF. The variable domain in full, completed from reference TRBV15 and TRBJ1-5, reads DAMVIQNPRYQVTQFGKPVTLSCSQTLNHNVMYWYQQKSSQAPKLLFHYYDKDFNNEADTPDNFQSRRPNTSFCFLDIRSPGLGDTAMYLCATTDRVDQPQHFGDGTRLSIL.

The rearrangement links TRBV15 to TRBJ1-6; D uncertain. Trimming took off 0 bases at V and 5 bases at J, with 8 bases between the two ends. The CDR3 is made up of 15 amino acids. Germline CDR1 is LNHNV and CDR2 is YYDKDF (reference sequence). CDR3 residues: CATSREYTDNSPLHF. The CDR3 DNA follows: TGTGCCACCAGCAGAGAATATACAGATAATTCACCCCTCCACTTT.

To note about this clone: Other DNA sequences of this sample code for an identical CDR3. The rearrangement uses TRBV9 and TRBJ1-2; a possible D gene is TRBD1 (5 bases). CDR1 is SGDLS, CDR2 YYNGEE, per germline. The CDR3 is 13 residues long. V was pared by 1 base and J by 1 base, with 5 bases between. As DNA, the CDR3 is TGTGCCAGCAGCGTACAGGGTAACTATGGCTACACCTTC. Translated, it gives CASSVQGNYGYTF.

This sequence joins TRBV4-1 and TRBJ2-7; a possible D gene is TRBD2 (5 bases). The CDR3 is 15 residues long. The germline V gene encodes CDR1 MGHRA and CDR2 YSYEKL. V lost 4 bases and J lost 2, with 15 bases in between. CDR3 in amino acids: CASSPPGRGTYEQYF. DNA for the CDR3: TGCGCCAGCAGCCCTCCGGGTCGGGGAACCTACGAGCAGTACTTC.

J is TRBJ2-2 and V is TRBV28, with D perhaps TRBD1 (5 bases). This CDR3 has 14 amino acids. Trimming pared 3 bases from V and 4 bases from J, leaving 9 bases between. CDR1 MDHEN and CDR2 SYDVKM come from the germline V gene. CDR3 loop: CASSFAGSTGELFF. The CDR3 coding sequence is TGTGCCAGCAGTTTTGCAGGGTCCACCGGGGAGCTGTTTTTT.

The rearrangement uses TRBV10-3 and TRBJ2-1; 8 bases match TRBD2. V lost 4 bases and J lost 2; bases outside the gene matches: 7. This CDR3 region has 16 residues. Germline CDR1 is ENHRY and CDR2 is SYGVKD. The CDR3 loop is CAISATSGITYNEQFF. DNA of the CDR3: TGTGCCATCAGTGCCACTAGCGGCATCACCTACAATGAGCAGTTCTTC.

About this clone itself: Other DNA sequences in this sample translate to the same CDR3. V usage is TRBV11-2 and J usage is TRBJ2-1; 11 bases match TRBD2. The CDR3 is 16 amino acids. The V segment lost 0 bases and the J segment 6 bases; nucleotides outside the gene matches: 4. CDR1 and CDR2 (germline): SGHAT, FQNNGV. CDR3 loop: CASSLDHSGGVNEQFF. The CDR3 coding sequence is TGTGCCAGCAGCTTAGATCATAGCGGGGGGGTCAATGAGCAGTTCTTC.

Of note for this clone: Within the sample, other DNA sequences also encode this same CDR3. This chain connects TRBV25-1 to TRBJ1-5, with D possibly TRBD1 on 5 matching bases. Trimming stripped 1 base from V and 2 bases from J, with 6 bases between. Germline V gene sequence: CDR1 MGHDK, CDR2 SYGVNS. The CDR3 loop spans 14 amino acids. The CDR3 spells CASSELGGNQPQHF. In nucleotides, the CDR3 is TGTGCCAGCAGTGAATTGGGGGGCAATCAGCCCCAGCATTTT.

The CDR3 DNA sequence: TGTGCCAGCAGCGAATCCCCCTCGAGGGGGGGCCGTGAGACCCAGTACTTC. Its protein is CASSESPSRGGRETQYF. This chain uses TRBV9 with TRBJ2-5; tentatively, D is TRBD2 (7 bases). The CDR3 totals 17 residues. Deletions cut 3 bases from V and 5 bases from J, with 23 bases between. Per germline, CDR1 SGDLS and CDR2 YYNGEE.

This sequence joins TRBV28 and TRBJ2-2, with 7 bases that match TRBD1. V lost 4 bases to trimming and J lost 5 bases; unmatched junction nucleotides: 7. Germline-derived CDR1 and CDR2 are MDHEN and SYDVKM. The CDR3 is 15 residues long. The DNA for the CDR3 is TGTGCCAGCAGTTACAACAGGGGTCGGACCGGGGAGCTGTTTTTT. It translates to CASSYNRGRTGELFF.

The chain links TRBV27 to TRBJ1-4, with 9 nucleotides matching TRBD1. V trimming: 6 bases; J trimming: 8 bases; junction bases outside the gene matches: 7. CDR1 MNHEY and CDR2 SMNVEV come from the germline V gene (reference sequence). This CDR3 spans 14 amino acids. CDR3 in amino acids: CASRPGTGWEKLFF. The CDR3 DNA is TGTGCCAGCAGACCAGGGACAGGGTGGGAAAAACTGTTTTTT.

J is TRBJ1-5 and V is TRBV5-1; 8 nucleotides agree with TRBD1. Germline loops: CDR1 SGHRS, CDR2 YFSETQ. This CDR3 contains 15 residues. Trimming removed 4 bases from V and 0 bases from J; junction bases left unmatched: 3. CDR3 bases: TGCGCCAGCAGCATAGGGACAGGTAGCAATCAGCCCCAGCATTTT. Protein: CASSIGTGSNQPQHF.

This clone was detected only once. V usage is TRBV19 and J usage is TRBJ2-3, with 14 bases fitting TRBD2. J gave up 0 bases and V 6 bases, and 14 bases lay outside the gene matches. Looked up from germline, CDR1 is LNHDA and CDR2 is SQIVND (reference sequence). The CDR3 is 20 residues long. CDR3 bases: TGTGCCAGTAGCACCTCCCTGCCGCGGACTAGCGGGGGGAGCACAGATACGCAGTATTTT. The encoded protein is CASSTSLPRTSGGSTDTQYF.

CDR3 sequence: CASSEPGTASENSPLHF. CDR3 DNA: TGCGCCAGCAGCGAACCCGGGACCGCCTCGGAAAATTCACCCCTCCACTTT. The chain has TRBV5-1 and TRBJ1-6; TRBD1 might be the D (5 bases). Germline lookup yields CDR1 SGHRS and CDR2 YFSETQ. The length of the CDR3 is 17 residues. Trimming shortened V by 4 bases and J by 7 bases, and 21 bases separated the two germline ends.

V is TRBV9 and J is TRBJ2-7; 7 bases are shared with TRBD2. The ends lost 3 bases at V and 4 bases at J; junction bases unmatched: 7. The CDR3 is made up of 14 amino acids. The germline CDR1 and CDR2 sequences are SGDLS and YYNGEE. The CDR3 DNA reads as TGTGCCAGCAGCGCTGGGGGGGATCGGTACGAGCAGTACTTC. This gives the protein CASSAGGDRYEQYF.

The rearrangement uses TRBV4-2 and TRBJ2-2; D unresolved. CDR1 and CDR2 (germline): LGHNA, YNFKEQ. This CDR3 region has 15 residues. Deletions cut 0 bases from V and 6 bases from J, with 11 bases between. CDR3 sequence: CASSQDPLPAGELFF. The CDR3, as DNA: TGTGCCAGCAGCCAAGATCCCCTACCCGCCGGGGAGCTGTTTTTT.

The V and J genes are TRBV21-1 and TRBJ1-2; TRBD1 reflects the table's D call only, with no check against the DNA. TRBV21-1 counts as a pseudogene. CDR3 size: 13 residues. CDR3 sequence reads: CASIQTGNYGYTF. CDR3 nucleotide sequence: TGTGCCAGCATCCAGACAGGGAACTATGGCTACACCTTC.

About this clone: The sample holds other DNA sequences that translate to the same CDR3. CDR3: CASSEGGTGNQPQHF. The CDR3 nucleotides are TGTGCCAGCAGTGAAGGAGGGACGGGGAATCAGCCCCAGCATTTT. The genes are TRBV2 and TRBJ1-5; tentatively, D is TRBD1 (5 bases). This CDR3 is built from 15 residues. V was shortened by 1 base and J by 4 bases, with 11 bases between the two germline ends. The germline V gene has CDR1 SNHLY and CDR2 FYNNEI.

The J gene is TRBJ2-1, the V gene TRBV11-3; a weak D match, TRBD2 (6 bases). This CDR3 is built from 16 residues. Germline CDR1 is SGHNT and CDR2 is YENEEA. Trimming left V 2 bases short and J 7 bases short, with 18 bases between. CDR3 nucleotides: TGTGCCAGCAGCTTAAATCCCGGGAGTAGGAGAAATGAGCAGTTCTTC. This codes for CASSLNPGSRRNEQFF. Full variable domain (remainder filled in from reference TRBV11-3 and TRBJ2-1): EAGVVQSPRYKIIEKKQPVAFWCNPISGHNTLYWYLQNLGQGPELLIRYENEEAVDDSQLPKDRFSAERLKGVDSTLKIQPAELGDSAVYLCASSLNPGSRRNEQFFGPGTRLTVL.

The chain combines TRBV7-2 with TRBJ2-5; possibly TRBD1 or TRBD2 for D (5 bases each). V lost 8 bases and J 9 bases, leaving 16 bases between the germline ends. The CDR3 sequence is 12 residues long. The germline V gene has CDR1 SGHTA and CDR2 FQGNSA. The CDR3 spells CASSSGSGSQYF. As DNA, the CDR3 is TGTGCCAGCTCGTCGGGGTCAGGGTCCCAGTACTTC.

The chain couples TRBV5-1 to TRBJ1-2; D unresolved. CDR3 length equals 13 residues. V was pared by 3 bases and J by 2 bases, with 8 bases between. Germline assignment: CDR1 SGHRS and CDR2 YFSETQ. The CDR3 DNA follows: TGCGCCAGCAGCTATGACAACAACTATGGCTACACCTTC. The encoded protein is CASSYDNNYGYTF.

This chain connects TRBV6-4 to TRBJ2-1; 10 nucleotides agree with TRBD2. The CDR3 contains 14 residues. Looked up from germline, CDR1 is MRHNA and CDR2 is SNTAGT. The V gene end was trimmed by 4 bases and the J gene end by 7 bases; junction bases not matched to a gene: 4. The CDR3 region has the DNA TGTGCCAGCAGTGTTCTAGCGGGAGTTAATGAGCAGTTCTTC. Translated: CASSVLAGVNEQFF.